This TCR beta chain was captured in a study of molecular identifiers for immune sequencing clone quantification. This clonotype has more than one count but fewer than ten. CDR3 length: 16 residues. The germline V gene encodes CDR1 GTSNPN and CDR2 SVGIG (reference sequence). The J segment lost 5 bases and the V segment lost 0 bases, leaving 12 bases of the junction unmatched. A single record per CDR3 protein comes from TCRdb applying MiXCR to the PCR reads. The sample includes about half a million distinct CDR3 sequences, roughly a fifth of them seen just once. The chain recombines TRBV30 with TRBJ2-5, with 7 bases that match TRBD2. Sequenced sample: naive CD8+ T cells from blood, with Jurkat cell RNA spiked in. Documented subset: FACS-sorted CD8+CD4-CCR7+CD45RA+ naive T cells. The source is a human donor in good health. Some libraries in this study had Jurkat cell RNA spiked in. The CDR3 sequence: CAWSVLGEGITETQYF. The CDR3 DNA is TGTGCCTGGAGTGTACTGGGGGAGGGGATCACCGAGACCCAGTACTTC.